This TCR beta chain was retrieved from a study of blood T cell repertoires in COVID-19. As for the study in general: Sites in the United States, Italy and Spain provided acute and convalescent COVID-19 samples. In each case, the material was cDNA or gDNA derived from T cells, B-cell-depleted T cells, or PBMCs.

Germline CDR1 and CDR2: LGHDT and YNNKEL (reference sequence). The CDR3 sequence is 16 residues long. After removal of 1 base from V and 7 bases from J, the junction contained 9 bases not matched to a gene. Per the study methods: Reference gene primers were amplified, and this amplification served to estimate nucleated cell counts. Using immunoSEQ multiplex PCR, the repertoire was profiled, and TCRdb retains in-frame clones only, with some absent. V and J calls plus clone size are reproduced from that table; the DNA served to infer D and trimming. This sample has about 190,000 clones, with over 75% found just once. This clone was counted ten times or more.

J is TRBJ2-1 and V is TRBV3-1 (or the pseudogene TRBV3-2), with TRBD2 identical over 8 bases. This receptor was taken from a man aged 50 to 60 who had recovered from COVID-19. Sample: peripheral blood. Here the CDR3 DNA reads TGTGCCAGCAGCCAAGCACGGGGACTAGGTAGTAATGAGCAGTTCTTC. It yields the protein CASSQARGLGSNEQFF.